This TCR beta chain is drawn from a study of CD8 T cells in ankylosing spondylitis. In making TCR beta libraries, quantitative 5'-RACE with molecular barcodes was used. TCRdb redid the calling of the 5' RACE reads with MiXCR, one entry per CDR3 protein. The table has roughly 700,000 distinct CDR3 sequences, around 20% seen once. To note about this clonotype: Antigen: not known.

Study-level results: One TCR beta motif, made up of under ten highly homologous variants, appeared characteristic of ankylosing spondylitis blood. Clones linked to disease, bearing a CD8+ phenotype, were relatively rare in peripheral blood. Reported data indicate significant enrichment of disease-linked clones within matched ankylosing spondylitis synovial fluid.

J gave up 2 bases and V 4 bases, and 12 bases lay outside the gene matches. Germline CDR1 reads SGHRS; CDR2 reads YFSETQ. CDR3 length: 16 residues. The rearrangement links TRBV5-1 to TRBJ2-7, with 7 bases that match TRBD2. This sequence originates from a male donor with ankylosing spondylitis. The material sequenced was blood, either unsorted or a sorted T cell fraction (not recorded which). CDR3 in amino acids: CASSPSGREAAYEQYF. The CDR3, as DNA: TGCGCCAGCAGCCCTTCTGGTCGGGAGGCAGCCTACGAGCAGTACTTC. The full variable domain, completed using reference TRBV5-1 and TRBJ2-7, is KAGVTQTPRYLIKTRGQQVTLSCSPISGHRSVSWYQQTPGQGLQFLFEYFSETQRNKGNFPGRFSGRQFSNSRSEMNVSTLELGDSALYLCASSPSGREAAYEQYFGPGTRLTVT.